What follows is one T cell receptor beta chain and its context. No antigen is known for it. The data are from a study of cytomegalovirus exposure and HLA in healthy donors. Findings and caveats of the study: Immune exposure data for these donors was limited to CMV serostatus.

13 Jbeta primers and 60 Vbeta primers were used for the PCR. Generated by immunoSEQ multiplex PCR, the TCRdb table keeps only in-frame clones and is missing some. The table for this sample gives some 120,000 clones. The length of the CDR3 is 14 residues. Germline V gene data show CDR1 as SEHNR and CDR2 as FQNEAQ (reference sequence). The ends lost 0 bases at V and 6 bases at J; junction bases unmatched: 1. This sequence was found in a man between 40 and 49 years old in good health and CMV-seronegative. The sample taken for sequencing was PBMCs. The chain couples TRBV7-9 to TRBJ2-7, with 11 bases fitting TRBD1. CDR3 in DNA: TGTGCCAGCAGCTTAGCTGGGACAGGGGGCGAGCAGTACTTC. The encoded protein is CASSLAGTGGEQYF.